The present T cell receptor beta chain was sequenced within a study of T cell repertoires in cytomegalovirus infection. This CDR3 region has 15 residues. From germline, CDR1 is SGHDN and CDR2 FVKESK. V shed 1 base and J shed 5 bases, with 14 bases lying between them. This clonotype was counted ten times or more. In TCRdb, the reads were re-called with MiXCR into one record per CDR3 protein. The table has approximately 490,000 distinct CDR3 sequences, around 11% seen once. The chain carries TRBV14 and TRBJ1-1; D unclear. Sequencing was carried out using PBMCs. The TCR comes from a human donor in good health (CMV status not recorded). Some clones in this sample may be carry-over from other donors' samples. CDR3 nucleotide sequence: TGTGCCAGCAGCCAAGTGAAGGGAGTCGGGACTGAAGCTTTCTTT. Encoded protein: CASSQVKGVGTEAFF.